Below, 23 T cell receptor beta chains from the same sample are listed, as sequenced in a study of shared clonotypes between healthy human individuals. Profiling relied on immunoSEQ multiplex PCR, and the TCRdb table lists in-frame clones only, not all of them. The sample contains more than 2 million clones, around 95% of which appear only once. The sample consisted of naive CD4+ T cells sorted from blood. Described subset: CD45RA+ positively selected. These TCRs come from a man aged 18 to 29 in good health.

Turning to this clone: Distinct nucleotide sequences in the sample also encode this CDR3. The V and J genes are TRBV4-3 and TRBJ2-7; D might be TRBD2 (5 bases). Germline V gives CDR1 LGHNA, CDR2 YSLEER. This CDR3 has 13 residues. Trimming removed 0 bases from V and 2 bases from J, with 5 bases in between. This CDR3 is CASSQERAYEQYF. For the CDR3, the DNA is TGCGCCAGCAGCCAAGAGAGGGCCTACGAGCAGTACTTC.

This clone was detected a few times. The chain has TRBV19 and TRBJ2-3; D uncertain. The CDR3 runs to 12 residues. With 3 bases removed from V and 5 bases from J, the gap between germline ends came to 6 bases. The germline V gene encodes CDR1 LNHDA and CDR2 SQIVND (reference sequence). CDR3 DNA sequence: TGTGCCAGTAGTATGGGGATAGATACGCAGTATTTT. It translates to CASSMGIDTQYF.

CDR3 DNA: TGTGCCATCAGTGAGTCGCGGCTCTGGTACGAGCAGTACTTC. This gives the protein CAISESRLWYEQYF. V is TRBV10-3 and J is TRBJ2-7; D remains unclear. This CDR3 has 14 amino acids. V lost 0 bases and J 4 bases, leaving 10 bases between the germline ends. Germline-derived CDR1 and CDR2 are ENHRY and SYGVKD.

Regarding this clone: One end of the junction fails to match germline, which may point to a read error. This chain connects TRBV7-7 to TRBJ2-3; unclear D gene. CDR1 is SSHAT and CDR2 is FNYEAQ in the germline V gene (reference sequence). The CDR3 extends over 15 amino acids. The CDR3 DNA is TGTGCTAGCAGCCGAGACTCCACGGTGACAGATACGCAGTATTTT. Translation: CASSRDSTVTDTQYF.

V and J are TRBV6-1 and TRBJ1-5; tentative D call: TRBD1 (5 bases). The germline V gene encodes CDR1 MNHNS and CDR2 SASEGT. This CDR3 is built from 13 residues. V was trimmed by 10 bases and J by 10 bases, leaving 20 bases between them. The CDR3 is CATRVTTGAPQHF. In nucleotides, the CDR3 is TGTGCCACCAGGGTTACAACAGGAGCCCCCCAGCATTTT.

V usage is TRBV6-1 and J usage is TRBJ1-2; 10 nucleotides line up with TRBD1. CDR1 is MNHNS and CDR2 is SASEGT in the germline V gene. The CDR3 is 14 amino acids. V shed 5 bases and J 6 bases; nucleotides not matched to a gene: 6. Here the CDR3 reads CASSPPGTGDGYTF. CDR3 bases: TGTGCCAGCAGTCCTCCCGGGACAGGGGATGGCTACACCTTC.

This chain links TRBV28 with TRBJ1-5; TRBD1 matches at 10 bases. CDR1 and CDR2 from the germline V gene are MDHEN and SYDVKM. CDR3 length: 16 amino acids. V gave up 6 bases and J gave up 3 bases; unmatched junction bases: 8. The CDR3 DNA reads TGTGCCAGCAGCCTAACCGGGACAGGGGCCAATCAGCCCCAGCATTTT. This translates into CASSLTGTGANQPQHF.

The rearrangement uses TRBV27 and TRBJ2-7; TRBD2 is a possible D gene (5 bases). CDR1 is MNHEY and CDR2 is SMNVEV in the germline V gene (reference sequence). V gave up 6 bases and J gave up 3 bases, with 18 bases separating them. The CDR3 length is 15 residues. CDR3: CASRVSGTGIYEQYF. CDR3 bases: TGTGCCAGCAGAGTTTCGGGAACGGGCATCTACGAGCAGTACTTC.

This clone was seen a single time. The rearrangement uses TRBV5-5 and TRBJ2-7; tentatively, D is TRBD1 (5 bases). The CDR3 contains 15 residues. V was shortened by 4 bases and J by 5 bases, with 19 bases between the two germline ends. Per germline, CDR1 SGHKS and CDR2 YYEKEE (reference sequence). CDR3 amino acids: CASSRSSPQGHEQYF. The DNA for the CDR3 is TGTGCCAGCAGCAGGTCAAGCCCCCAGGGCCACGAGCAGTACTTC.

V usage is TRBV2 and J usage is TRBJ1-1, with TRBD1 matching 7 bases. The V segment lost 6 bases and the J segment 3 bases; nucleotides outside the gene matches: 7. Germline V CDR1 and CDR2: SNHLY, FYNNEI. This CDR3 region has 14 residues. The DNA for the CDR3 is TGTGCCAGCAGCCCCGACAGGGACTACACTGAAGCTTTCTTT. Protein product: CASSPDRDYTEAFF. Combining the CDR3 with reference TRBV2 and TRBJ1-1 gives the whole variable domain EPEVTQTPSHQVTQMGQEVILRCVPISNHLYFYWYRQILGQKVEFLVSFYNNEISEKSEIFDDQFSVERPDGSNFTLKIRSTKLEDSAMYFCASSPDRDYTEAFFGQGTRLTVV.

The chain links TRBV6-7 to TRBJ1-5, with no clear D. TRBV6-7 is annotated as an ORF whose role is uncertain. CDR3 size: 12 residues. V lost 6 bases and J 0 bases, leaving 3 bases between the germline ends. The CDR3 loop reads CASRNSNQPQHF. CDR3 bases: TGTGCCAGCAGAAATAGCAATCAGCCCCAGCATTTT.

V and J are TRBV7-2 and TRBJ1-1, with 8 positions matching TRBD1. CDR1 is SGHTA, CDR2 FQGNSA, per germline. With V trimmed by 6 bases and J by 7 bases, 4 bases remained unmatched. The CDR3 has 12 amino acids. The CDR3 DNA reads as TGTGCCAGCAGAAAACAGGGGGTTGAAGCTTTCTTT. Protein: CASRKQGVEAFF.

For the CDR3, the DNA is TGTGCCAGCAGCTTAGGTCAGTCCGGCTCCTACGAGCAGTACTTC. This gives the protein CASSLGQSGSYEQYF. V usage is TRBV7-8 and J usage is TRBJ2-7; D remains ambiguous. Trimming pared 1 base from V and 0 bases from J, leaving 10 bases between. Germline CDR1 is SGHVS and CDR2 is FQNEAQ. The CDR3 extends over 15 amino acids. Supplemented by reference TRBV7-8 and TRBJ2-7, the full variable domain reads GAGVSQSPRYKVAKRGQDVALRCDPISGHVSLFWYQQALGQGPEFLTYFQNEAQLDKSGLPSDRFFAERPEGSVSTLKIQRTQQEDSAVYLCASSLGQSGSYEQYFGPGTRLTVT.

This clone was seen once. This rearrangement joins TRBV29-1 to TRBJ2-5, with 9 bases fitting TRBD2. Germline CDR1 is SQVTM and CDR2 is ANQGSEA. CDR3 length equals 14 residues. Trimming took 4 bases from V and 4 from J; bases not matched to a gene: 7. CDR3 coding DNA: TGCAGCGTTGCGTTAGCGGGAGTCCTAGAGACCCAGTACTTC. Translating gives CSVALAGVLETQYF.

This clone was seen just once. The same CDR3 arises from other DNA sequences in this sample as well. DNA of the CDR3: TGTGCCAGCAGCGTAGGTCCGGAGGCGTACGAGCAGTACTTC. It encodes CASSVGPEAYEQYF. The chain combines TRBV9 with TRBJ2-7; TRBD2 is a possible D gene (5 bases). Germline V CDR1 and CDR2: SGDLS, YYNGEE. The CDR3 totals 14 residues. Trimming removed 0 bases from V and 4 bases from J, with 11 bases in between.

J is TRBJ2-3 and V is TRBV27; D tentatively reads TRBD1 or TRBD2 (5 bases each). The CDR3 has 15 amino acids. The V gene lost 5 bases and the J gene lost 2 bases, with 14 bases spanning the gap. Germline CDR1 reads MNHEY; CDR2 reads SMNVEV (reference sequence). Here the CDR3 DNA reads TGTGCCAGCAGTAGAGCGGACACGACCACAGATACGCAGTATTTT. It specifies CASSRADTTTDTQYF.

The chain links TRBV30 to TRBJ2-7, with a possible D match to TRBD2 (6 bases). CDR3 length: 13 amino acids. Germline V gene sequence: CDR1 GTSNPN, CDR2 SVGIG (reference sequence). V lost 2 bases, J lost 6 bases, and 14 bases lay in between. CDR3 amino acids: CAWSMDSGVEQYF. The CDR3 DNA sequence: TGTGCCTGGAGTATGGACTCGGGAGTCGAGCAGTACTTC.

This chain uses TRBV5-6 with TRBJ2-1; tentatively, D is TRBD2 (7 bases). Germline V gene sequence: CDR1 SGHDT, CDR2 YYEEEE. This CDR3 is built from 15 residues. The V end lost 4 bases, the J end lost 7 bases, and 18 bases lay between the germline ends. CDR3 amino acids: CASSRDMGGPNEQFF. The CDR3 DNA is TGTGCCAGCAGCCGTGACATGGGGGGGCCGAATGAGCAGTTCTTC.

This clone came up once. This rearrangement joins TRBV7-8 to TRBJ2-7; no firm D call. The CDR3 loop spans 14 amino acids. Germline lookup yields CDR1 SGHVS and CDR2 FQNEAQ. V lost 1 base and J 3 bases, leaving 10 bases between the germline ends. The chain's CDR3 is CASSLDPGDYEQYF. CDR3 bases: TGTGCCAGCAGCTTAGATCCAGGAGACTACGAGCAGTACTTC.

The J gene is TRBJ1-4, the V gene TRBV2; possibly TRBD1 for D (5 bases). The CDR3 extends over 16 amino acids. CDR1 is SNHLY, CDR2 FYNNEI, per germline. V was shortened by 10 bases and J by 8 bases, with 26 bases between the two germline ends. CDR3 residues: CATLRVTASKGEKLFF. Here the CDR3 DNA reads TGTGCCACCCTGAGGGTGACAGCGAGCAAAGGCGAAAAACTGTTTTTT.

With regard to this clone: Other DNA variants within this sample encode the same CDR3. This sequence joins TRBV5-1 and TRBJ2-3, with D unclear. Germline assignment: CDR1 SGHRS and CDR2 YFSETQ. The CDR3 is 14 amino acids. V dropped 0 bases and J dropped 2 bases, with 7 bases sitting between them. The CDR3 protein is CASSLEGTTDTQYF. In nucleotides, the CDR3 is TGCGCCAGCAGCTTGGAGGGCACCACAGATACGCAGTATTTT.

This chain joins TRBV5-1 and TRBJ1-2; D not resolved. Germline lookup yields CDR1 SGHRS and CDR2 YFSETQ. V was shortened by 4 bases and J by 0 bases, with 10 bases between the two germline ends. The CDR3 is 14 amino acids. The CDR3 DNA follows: TGCGCCAGCAGCCCCCAGGCAGCTAACTATGGCTACACCTTC. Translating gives CASSPQAANYGYTF.

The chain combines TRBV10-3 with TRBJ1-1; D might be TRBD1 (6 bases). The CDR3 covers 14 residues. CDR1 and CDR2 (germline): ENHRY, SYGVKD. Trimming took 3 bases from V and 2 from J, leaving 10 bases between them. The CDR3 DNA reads TGTGCCATCAGTGATCAACAGGGAAACACTGAAGCTTTCTTT. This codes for CAISDQQGNTEAFF.